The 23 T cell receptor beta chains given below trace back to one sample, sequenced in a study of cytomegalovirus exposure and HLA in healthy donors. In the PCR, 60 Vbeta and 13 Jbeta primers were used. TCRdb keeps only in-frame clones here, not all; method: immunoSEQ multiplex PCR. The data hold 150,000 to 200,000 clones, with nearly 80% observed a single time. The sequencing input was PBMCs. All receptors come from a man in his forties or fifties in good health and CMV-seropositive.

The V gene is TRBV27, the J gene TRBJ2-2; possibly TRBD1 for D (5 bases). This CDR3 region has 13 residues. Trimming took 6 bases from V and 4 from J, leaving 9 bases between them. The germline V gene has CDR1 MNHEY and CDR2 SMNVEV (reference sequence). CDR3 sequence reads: CASSSGFTGELFF. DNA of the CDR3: TGTGCCAGCAGCTCAGGGTTCACCGGGGAGCTGTTTTTT.

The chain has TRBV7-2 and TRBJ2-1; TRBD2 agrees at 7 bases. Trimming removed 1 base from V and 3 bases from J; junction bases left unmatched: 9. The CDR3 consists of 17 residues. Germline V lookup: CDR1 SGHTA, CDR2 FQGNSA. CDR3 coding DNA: TGTGCCAGCAGCTTAGTGGGGGAGGGGCCCGGCTACAATGAGCAGTTCTTC. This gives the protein CASSLVGEGPGYNEQFF.

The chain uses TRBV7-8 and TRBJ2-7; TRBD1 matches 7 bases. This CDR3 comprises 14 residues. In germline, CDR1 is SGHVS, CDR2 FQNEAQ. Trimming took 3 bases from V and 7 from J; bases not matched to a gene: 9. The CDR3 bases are TGTGCCAGCAGCTTGTCTGAGGGGGCAGGGGAGCAGTACTTC. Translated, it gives CASSLSEGAGEQYF.

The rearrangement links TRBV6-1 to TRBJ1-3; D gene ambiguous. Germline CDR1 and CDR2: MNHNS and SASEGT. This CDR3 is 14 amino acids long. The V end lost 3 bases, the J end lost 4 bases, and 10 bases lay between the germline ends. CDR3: CASSDQVWGNTIYF. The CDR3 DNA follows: TGTGCCAGCAGTGATCAGGTTTGGGGAAACACCATATATTTT.

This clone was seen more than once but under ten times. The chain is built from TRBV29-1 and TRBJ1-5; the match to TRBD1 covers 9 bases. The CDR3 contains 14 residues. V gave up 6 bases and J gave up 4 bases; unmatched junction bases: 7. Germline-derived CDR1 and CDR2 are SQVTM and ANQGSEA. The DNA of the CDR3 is TGCAGCGTATCACAGGGGGCCTCGAATCAGCCCCAGCATTTT. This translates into CSVSQGASNQPQHF. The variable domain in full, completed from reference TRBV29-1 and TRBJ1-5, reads SAVISQKPSRDICQRGTSLTIQCQVDSQVTMMFWYRQQPGQSLTLIATANQGSEATYESGFVIDKFPISRPNLTFSTLTVSNMSPEDSSIYLCSVSQGASNQPQHFGDGTRLSIL.

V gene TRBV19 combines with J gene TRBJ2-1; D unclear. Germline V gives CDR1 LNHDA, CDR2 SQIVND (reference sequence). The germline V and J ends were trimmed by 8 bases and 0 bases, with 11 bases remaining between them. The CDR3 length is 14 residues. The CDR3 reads CASGEVFSYNEQFF. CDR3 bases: TGTGCCAGTGGAGAGGTATTCTCCTACAATGAGCAGTTCTTC.

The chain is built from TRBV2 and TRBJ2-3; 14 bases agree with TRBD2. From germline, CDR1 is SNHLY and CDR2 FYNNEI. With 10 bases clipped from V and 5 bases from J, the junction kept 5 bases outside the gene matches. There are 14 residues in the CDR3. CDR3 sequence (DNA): TGTGCCACCGGGACTAGCGGGAGTTTAGATACGCAGTATTTT. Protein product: CATGTSGSLDTQYF.

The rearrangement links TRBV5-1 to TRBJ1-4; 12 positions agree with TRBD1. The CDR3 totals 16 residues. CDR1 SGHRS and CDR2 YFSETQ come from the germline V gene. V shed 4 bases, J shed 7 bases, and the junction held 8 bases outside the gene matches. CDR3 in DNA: TGCGCCAGCAGCCCGGGACAGGGGGCGATGGGTGAAAAACTGTTTTTT. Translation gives CASSPGQGAMGEKLFF.

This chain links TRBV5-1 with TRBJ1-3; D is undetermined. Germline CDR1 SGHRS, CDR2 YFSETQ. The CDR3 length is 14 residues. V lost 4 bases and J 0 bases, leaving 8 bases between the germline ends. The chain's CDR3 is CASSPASSGNTIYF. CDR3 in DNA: TGCGCCAGCAGCCCCGCCAGCTCTGGAAACACCATATATTTT.

The CDR3 nucleotides are TGTGCCAGCAGTTCCGACGGACTAGCTTTAGGTGAGCAGTTCTTC. Translation: CASSSDGLALGEQFF. The V call is TRBV28, the J call TRBJ2-1; 8 nucleotides line up with TRBD2. The CDR3 contains 15 residues. Looked up from germline, CDR1 is MDHEN and CDR2 is SYDVKM. Trimming removed 4 bases from V and 9 bases from J; junction bases left unmatched: 11.

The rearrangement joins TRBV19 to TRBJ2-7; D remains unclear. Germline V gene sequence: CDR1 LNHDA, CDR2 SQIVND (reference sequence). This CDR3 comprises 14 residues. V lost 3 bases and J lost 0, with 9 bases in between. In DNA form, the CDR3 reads TGTGCCAGTAGTATCGCAGGATTCTCCTACGAGCAGTACTTC. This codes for CASSIAGFSYEQYF.

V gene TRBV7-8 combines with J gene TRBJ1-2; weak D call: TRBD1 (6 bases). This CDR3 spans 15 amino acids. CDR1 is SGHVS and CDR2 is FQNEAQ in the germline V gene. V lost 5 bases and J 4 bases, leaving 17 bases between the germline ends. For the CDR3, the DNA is TGTGCCAGCAGCCACCGGGACATCACCTTCTATGGCTACACCTTC. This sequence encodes CASSHRDITFYGYTF.

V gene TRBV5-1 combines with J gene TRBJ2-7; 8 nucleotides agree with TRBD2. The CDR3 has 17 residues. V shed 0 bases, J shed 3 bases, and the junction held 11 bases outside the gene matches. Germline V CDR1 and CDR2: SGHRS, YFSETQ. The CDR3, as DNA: TGCGCCAGCAGCTTGGTTAGCGGGCCGGGGGGGTTCTACGAGCAGTACTTC. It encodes CASSLVSGPGGFYEQYF.

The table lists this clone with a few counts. The CDR3 sequence is CASSARDNSYEQYF. Here the CDR3 DNA reads TGTGCCAGCAGTGCCCGGGACAACTCCTACGAGCAGTACTTC. V usage is TRBV6-4 and J usage is TRBJ2-7; possible D gene TRBD1, 6 bases. The germline V gene has CDR1 MRHNA and CDR2 SNTAGT. V lost 4 bases and J lost 0, with 10 bases in between. This CDR3 has 14 residues.

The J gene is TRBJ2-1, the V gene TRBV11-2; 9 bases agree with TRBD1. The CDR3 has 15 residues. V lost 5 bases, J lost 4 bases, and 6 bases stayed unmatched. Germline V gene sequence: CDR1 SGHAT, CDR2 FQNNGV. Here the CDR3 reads CASSNPGQGYNEQFF. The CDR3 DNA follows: TGTGCCAGCAGCAATCCGGGACAGGGATACAATGAGCAGTTCTTC.

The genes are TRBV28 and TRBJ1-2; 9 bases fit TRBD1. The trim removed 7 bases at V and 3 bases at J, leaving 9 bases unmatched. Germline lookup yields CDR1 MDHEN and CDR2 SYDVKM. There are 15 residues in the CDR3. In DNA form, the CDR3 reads TGTGCCAGCACCCTCCTTGGGACAGGGCACTATGGCTACACCTTC. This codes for CASTLLGTGHYGYTF.

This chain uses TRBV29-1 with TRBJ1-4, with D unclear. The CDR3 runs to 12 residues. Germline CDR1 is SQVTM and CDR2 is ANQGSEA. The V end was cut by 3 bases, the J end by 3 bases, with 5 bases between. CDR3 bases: TGCAGCGTTGAGAGTTCTAATGAAAAACTGTTTTTT. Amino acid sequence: CSVESSNEKLFF.

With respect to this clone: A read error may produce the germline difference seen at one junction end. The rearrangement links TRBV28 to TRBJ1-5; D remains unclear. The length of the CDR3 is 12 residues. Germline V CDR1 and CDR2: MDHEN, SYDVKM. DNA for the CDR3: TGTGCCAGCACCAATCCCACGTGGGCCCAACATTTT. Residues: CASTNPTWAQHF.

The DNA for the CDR3 is TGTGCCAGCTCACCCCGGACAGAGACTGATCAGCCCCAGCATTTT. Its translation is CASSPRTETDQPQHF. J is TRBJ1-5 and V is TRBV18; D may be TRBD1 (6 bases). Looked up from germline, CDR1 is KGHSH and CDR2 is LQKENI. Trimming left V 3 bases short and J 5 bases short, with 14 bases between. The CDR3 covers 15 residues. Supplemented by reference TRBV18 and TRBJ1-5, the full variable domain reads NAGVMQNPRHLVRRRGQEARLRCSPMKGHSHVYWYRQLPEEGLKFMVYLQKENIIDESGMPKERFSAEFPKEGPSILRIQQVVRGDSAAYFCASSPRTETDQPQHFGDGTRLSIL.

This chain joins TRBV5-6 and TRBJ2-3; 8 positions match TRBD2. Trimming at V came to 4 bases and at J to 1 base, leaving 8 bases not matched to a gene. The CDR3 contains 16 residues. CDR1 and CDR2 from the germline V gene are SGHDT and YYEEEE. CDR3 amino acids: CASSPFELAGTDTQYF. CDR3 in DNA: TGTGCCAGCAGCCCTTTCGAACTAGCGGGCACAGATACGCAGTATTTT.

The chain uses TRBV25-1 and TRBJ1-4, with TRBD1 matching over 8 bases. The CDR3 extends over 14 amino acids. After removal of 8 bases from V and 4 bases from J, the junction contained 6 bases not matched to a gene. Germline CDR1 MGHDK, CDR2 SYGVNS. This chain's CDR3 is CASHDRGGNEKLFF. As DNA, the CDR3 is TGTGCCAGCCATGACAGGGGAGGTAATGAAAAACTGTTTTTT.

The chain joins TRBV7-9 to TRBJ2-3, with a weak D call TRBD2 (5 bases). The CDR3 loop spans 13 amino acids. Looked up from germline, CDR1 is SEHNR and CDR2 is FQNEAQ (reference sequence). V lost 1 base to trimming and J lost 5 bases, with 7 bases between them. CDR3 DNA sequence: TGTGCCAGCAGCTTAGGGACTCAAGATACGCAGTATTTT. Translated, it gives CASSLGTQDTQYF.

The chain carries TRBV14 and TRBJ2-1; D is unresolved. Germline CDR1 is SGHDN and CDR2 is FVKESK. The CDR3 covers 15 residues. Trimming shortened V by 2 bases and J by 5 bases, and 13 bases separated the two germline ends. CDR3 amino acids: CASSQHLESHNEQFF. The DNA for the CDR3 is TGTGCCAGCAGCCAACATCTTGAGAGTCACAATGAGCAGTTCTTC.